These 11 T cell receptor beta chains came from one sample sequenced in a study of blood T cell repertoires in COVID-19. The repertoire was sequenced with immunoSEQ multiplex PCR; TCRdb's copy has only in-frame clones and lacks some. There are under 70,000 clones in the sample; roughly 80% occur only once, and about 18% lies in the top ten. The specimen was peripheral blood. The receptors shown here come from a man in his 60s with acute or convalescent COVID-19.

The chain uses TRBV30 and TRBJ2-5, with 9 positions matching TRBD1. Trimming cost V 4 bases and J 4 bases; bases outside gene matches: 4. This CDR3 is built from 13 residues. CDR1 is GTSNPN and CDR2 is SVGIG in the germline V gene (reference sequence). The chain's CDR3 is CAWMDRGSETQYF. CDR3 nucleotide sequence: TGTGCCTGGATGGACAGGGGATCAGAGACCCAGTACTTC.

This clone has a handful of counts. The chain combines TRBV4-2 with TRBJ2-7; a weak D match, TRBD1 (5 bases). This CDR3 contains 13 residues. Germline V gene data show CDR1 as LGHNA and CDR2 as YNFKEQ. V lost 0 bases, J lost 5 bases, and 8 bases lay in between. CDR3 in DNA: TGTGCCAGCAGCCAAGAAAAAGGGGACGAGCAGTACTTC. The encoded protein is CASSQEKGDEQYF.

This chain joins TRBV6-5 and TRBJ2-5; D not resolved. V was clipped by 5 bases and J by 0 bases, with 7 bases between them. Germline V CDR1 and CDR2: MNHEY, SVGAGI. There are 13 residues in the CDR3. The DNA for the CDR3 is TGTGCCAGCAGTCCTAAGTACCAAGAGACCCAGTACTTC. This translates into CASSPKYQETQYF.

The V gene is TRBV3-1 (or the pseudogene TRBV3-2), the J gene TRBJ2-7; D possibly corresponds to TRBD1 (6 bases). Germline loops: CDR1 LGHDT, CDR2 YNNKEL (reference sequence). Trimming pared 4 bases from V and 0 bases from J, leaving 10 bases between. The length of the CDR3 is 14 residues. CDR3 sequence reads: CASSRGHFSYEQYF. DNA of the CDR3: TGTGCCAGCAGCCGGGGACACTTCTCCTACGAGCAGTACTTC.

The chain recombines TRBV6-5 with TRBJ2-4, with D unclear. This CDR3 contains 13 residues. Germline lookup yields CDR1 MNHEY and CDR2 SVGAGI. In DNA, the CDR3 is TGTGCGATCCTCAGTTTGGCCAAAAACATTCAGTACTTC. Protein sequence: CAILSLAKNIQYF.

V and J are TRBV7-9 and TRBJ2-1, with TRBD1 matching 10 bases. CDR3 length: 15 residues. Germline V gene sequence: CDR1 SEHNR, CDR2 FQNEAQ (reference sequence). With 7 bases clipped from V and 6 bases from J, the junction kept 9 bases outside the gene matches. In DNA, the CDR3 is TGTGCCAGCATCCTGGGGAGACAGGGGGCCAATGAGCAGTTCTTC. Translating it yields CASILGRQGANEQFF.

The rearrangement joins TRBV5-8 to TRBJ2-5; 7 bases line up with TRBD2. Germline assignment: CDR1 SGHTS and CDR2 YDEGEE. CDR3 size: 14 residues. Trimming took 4 bases from V and 2 from J; bases not matched to a gene: 5. The CDR3 DNA reads as TGTGCCAGCAGCCGCGGGGGAGTTCAAGAGACCCAGTACTTC. Its protein is CASSRGGVQETQYF.

This clone was counted once. This chain connects TRBV2 to TRBJ2-7; D remains ambiguous. The V end was cut by 5 bases, the J end by 5 bases, with 4 bases between. This CDR3 has 10 residues. Per the germline V gene, CDR1 is SNHLY and CDR2 is FYNNEI. Here the CDR3 DNA reads TGTGCCAGCAGTCTCGACGAGCAGTACTTC. Amino acids: CASSLDEQYF. Supplemented by reference TRBV2 and TRBJ2-7, the full variable domain reads EPEVTQTPSHQVTQMGQEVILRCVPISNHLYFYWYRQILGQKVEFLVSFYNNEISEKSEIFDDQFSVERPDGSNFTLKIRSTKLEDSAMYFCASSLDEQYFGPGTRLTVT.

This clone was counted only a few times. This chain connects TRBV7-9 to TRBJ1-2; D is perhaps TRBD1 (5 bases). The CDR3 has 16 residues. The germline V and J ends were trimmed by 4 bases and 0 bases, with 15 bases remaining between them. The germline gives CDR1 SEHNR, CDR2 FQNEAQ (reference sequence). The CDR3 is CASSSGGTRANYGYTF. The CDR3 DNA is TGTGCCAGCAGCTCCGGGGGGACGAGAGCTAACTATGGCTACACCTTC.

The J gene is TRBJ2-6, the V gene TRBV3-1 (or the pseudogene TRBV3-2); 12 bases align to TRBD1. V was clipped by 0 bases and J by 3 bases; unmatched bases: 9. Germline loops: CDR1 LGHDT, CDR2 YNNKEL (reference sequence). The CDR3 has 20 residues. CDR3 coding DNA: TGTGCCAGCAGCCAAGACTTTCAGGGACAGGGGGCGCGTGGGGCCAACGTCCTGACTTTC. Its translation: CASSQDFQGQGARGANVLTF.

This clone was recorded a few times. Written as DNA, the CDR3 is TGTGCCAGCAGCCCACGACAGGAAGGTTCACCCCTCCACTTT. Protein: CASSPRQEGSPLHF. V is TRBV7-9 and J is TRBJ1-6; a possible D gene is TRBD1 (6 bases). V was shortened by 5 bases and J by 9 bases, with 14 bases between the two germline ends. This CDR3 comprises 14 residues. Germline CDR1 is SEHNR and CDR2 is FQNEAQ (reference sequence).